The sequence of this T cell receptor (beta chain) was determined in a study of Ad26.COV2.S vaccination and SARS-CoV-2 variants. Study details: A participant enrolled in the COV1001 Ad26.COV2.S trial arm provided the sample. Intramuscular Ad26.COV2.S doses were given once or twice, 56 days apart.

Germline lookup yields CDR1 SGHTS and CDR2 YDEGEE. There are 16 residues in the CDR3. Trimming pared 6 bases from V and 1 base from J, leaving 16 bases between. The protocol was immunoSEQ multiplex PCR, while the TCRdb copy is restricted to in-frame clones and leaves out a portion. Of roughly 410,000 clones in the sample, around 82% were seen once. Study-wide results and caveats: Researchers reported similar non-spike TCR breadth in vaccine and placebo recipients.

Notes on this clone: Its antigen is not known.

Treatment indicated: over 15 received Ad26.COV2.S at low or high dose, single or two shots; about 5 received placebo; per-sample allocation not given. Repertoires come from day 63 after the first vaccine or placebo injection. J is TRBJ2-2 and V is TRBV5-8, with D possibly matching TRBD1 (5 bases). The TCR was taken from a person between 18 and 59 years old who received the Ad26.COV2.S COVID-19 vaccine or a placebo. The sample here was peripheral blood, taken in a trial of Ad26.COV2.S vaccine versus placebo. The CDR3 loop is CASIPPRVMNTGELFF. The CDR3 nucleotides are TGTGCCAGCATCCCCCCCAGGGTTATGAACACCGGGGAGCTGTTTTTT.